This T cell receptor (beta chain) was recovered during a study of cytomegalovirus exposure and HLA in healthy donors. Whole-study findings and limits: Reports described diagnosis of cytomegalovirus status by the classifier as highly specific and sensitive. A missense DCLRE1C variant was associated with V- and J-gene trimming of TCR beta chains in a later analysis, and an independent cohort replicated the association. When a later analysis was performed, an Asian-associated ancestry cluster reportedly had fewer N-insertions than the approximately 700-donor mean.

V gave up 3 bases and J gave up 6 bases; unmatched junction bases: 11. The germline V gene has CDR1 MDHEN and CDR2 SYDVKM. This CDR3 has 17 amino acids. Amplification used 60 Vbeta primers and 13 Jbeta primers. The method was immunoSEQ multiplex PCR; TCRdb's version includes in-frame clones alone and lacks a portion of them. This table holds over 250,000 clones, roughly 85% found once. About this clone: The antigen is not known.

The sequence derives from a man aged 40-55 years in good health and CMV-seropositive. The rearrangement links TRBV28 to TRBJ1-5, with TRBD1 matching 10 bases. Sequenced input: PBMCs. The CDR3 protein is CASSFKPPGQGIQPQHF. CDR3 nucleotide sequence: TGTGCCAGCAGTTTTAAACCCCCGGGACAGGGGATTCAGCCCCAGCATTTT.